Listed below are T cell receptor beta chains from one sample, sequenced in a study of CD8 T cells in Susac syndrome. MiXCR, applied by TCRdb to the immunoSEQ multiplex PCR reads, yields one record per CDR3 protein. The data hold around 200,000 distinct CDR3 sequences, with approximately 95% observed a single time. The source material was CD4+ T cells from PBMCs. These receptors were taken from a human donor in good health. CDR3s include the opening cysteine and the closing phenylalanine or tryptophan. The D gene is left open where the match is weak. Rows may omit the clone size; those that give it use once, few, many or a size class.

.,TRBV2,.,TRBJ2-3,CASSGQPGDTQYF,TGTGCCAGCAGTGGGCAACCCGGAGATACGCAGTATTTT
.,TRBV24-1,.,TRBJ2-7,CATSSGFGEQYF,TGTGCCACCAGTTCGGGGTTCGGCGAGCAGTACTTC
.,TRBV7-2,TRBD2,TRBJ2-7,CASSARLAGTSYEQYF,TGTGCCAGCAGCGCCAGACTAGCGGGGACCTCCTACGAGCAGTACTTC
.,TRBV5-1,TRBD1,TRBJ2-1,CASSQQGTNEQFF,TGCGCCAGCAGCCAACAGGGGACCAATGAGCAGTTCTTC
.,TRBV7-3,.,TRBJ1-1,CASSPRDIANTEAFF,TGTGCCAGCAGCCCCCGGGACATCGCGAACACTGAAGCTTTCTTT
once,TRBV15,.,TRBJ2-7,CATSRDTRTVDEQYF,TGTGCCACCAGCAGAGATACCCGGACAGTGGACGAGCAGTACTTC
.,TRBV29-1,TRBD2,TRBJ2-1,CSVSAGGSSYNEQFF,TGCAGCGTTTCCGCGGGGGGCAGCTCCTACAATGAGCAGTTCTTC
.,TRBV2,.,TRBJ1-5,CASTGWGQPQHF,TGTGCCAGCACCGGCTGGGGACAGCCCCAGCATTTT
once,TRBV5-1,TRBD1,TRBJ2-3,CASSEGTDLSTDTQYF,TGCGCCAGCAGCGAGGGGACAGACCTAAGCACAGATACGCAGTATTTT
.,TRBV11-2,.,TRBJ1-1,CAGGSHGNTEAFF,TGTGCCGGAGGCTCCCACGGGAACACTGAAGCTTTCTTT
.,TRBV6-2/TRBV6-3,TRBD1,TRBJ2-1,CASSYGQESYNEQFF,TGTGCCAGCAGTTACGGACAGGAGTCCTACAATGAGCAGTTCTTC
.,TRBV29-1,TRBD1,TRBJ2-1,CSVLGQGASNEQFF,TGCAGCGTTCTCGGCCAGGGGGCATCCAATGAGCAGTTCTTC
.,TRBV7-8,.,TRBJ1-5,CASSLQSARSPFSNQPQHF,TGTGCCAGCAGCTTACAGTCGGCACGGAGTCCCTTTAGCAATCAGCCCCAGCATTTT
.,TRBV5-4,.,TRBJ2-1,CASSLSRDSYNEQFF,TGTGCCAGCAGCTTGTCCCGGGACTCCTACAATGAGCAGTTCTTC
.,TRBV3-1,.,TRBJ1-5,CASSQNPAGNQPQHF,TGTGCCAGCAGCCAAAACCCAGCGGGCAATCAGCCCCAGCATTTT
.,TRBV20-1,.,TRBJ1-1,CSARDFGPSGAFF,TGCAGTGCTAGAGACTTCGGACCGTCCGGAGCTTTCTTT
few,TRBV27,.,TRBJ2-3,CASSFEGGTDTQYF,TGTGCCAGCAGTTTCGAGGGCGGCACAGATACGCAGTATTTT
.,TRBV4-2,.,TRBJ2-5,CASSQSTRGRETQYF,TGTGCCAGCAGCCAATCCACTCGGGGGAGAGAGACCCAGTACTTC
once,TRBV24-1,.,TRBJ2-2,CATSGRKGLGGELFF,TGTGCCACCAGTGGTCGGAAGGGGCTCGGCGGGGAGCTGTTTTTT
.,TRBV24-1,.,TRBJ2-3,CATRGSTDTQYF,TGTGCCACCCGCGGTAGCACAGATACGCAGTATTTT
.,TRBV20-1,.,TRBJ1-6,CSARVGGTASPLHF,TGCAGTGCTAGAGTCGGCGGGACGGCATCACCCCTCCACTTT
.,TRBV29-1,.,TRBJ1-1,CSVDGQGWGNTEAFF,TGCAGCGTTGATGGGCAGGGGTGGGGGAACACTGAAGCTTTCTTT
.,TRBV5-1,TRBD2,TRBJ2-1,CASSQATSGRGFSYNEQFF,TGCGCCAGCAGCCAAGCGACTAGCGGGCGAGGGTTTTCCTACAATGAGCAGTTCTTC
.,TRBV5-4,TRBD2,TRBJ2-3,CASSPRASGLADTQYF,TGTGCCAGCAGCCCTCGGGCTAGCGGACTGGCGGATACGCAGTATTTT
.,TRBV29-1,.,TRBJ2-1,CSVDPLGYNEQFF,TGCAGCGTCGATCCTCTGGGCTACAATGAGCAGTTCTTC
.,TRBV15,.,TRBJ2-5,CATSRDRTEETQYF,TGTGCCACCAGCAGAGATAGGACAGAAGAGACCCAGTACTTC
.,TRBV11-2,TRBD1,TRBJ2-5,CASSLAGGQGWETQYF,TGTGCCAGCAGCTTAGCGGGCGGACAGGGATGGGAGACCCAGTACTTC
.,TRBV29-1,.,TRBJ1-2,CSVRAEAPYGYTF,TGCAGCGTTCGGGCAGAGGCTCCCTATGGCTACACCTTC
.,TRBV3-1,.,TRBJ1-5,CASSLNDQPQHF,TGTGCCAGCAGCCTCAATGACCAGCCCCAGCATTTT
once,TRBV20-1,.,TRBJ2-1,CSARGGSDVSNEQFF,TGCAGTGCTAGAGGTGGGAGCGATGTAAGCAATGAGCAGTTCTTC
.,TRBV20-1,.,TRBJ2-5,CSADRGGETQYF,TGCAGTGCTGACAGAGGGGGGGAGACCCAGTACTTC
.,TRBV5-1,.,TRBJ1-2,CASSLANGQFNYGYTF,TGCGCCAGCAGCTTGGCAAATGGACAGTTTAACTATGGCTACACCTTC
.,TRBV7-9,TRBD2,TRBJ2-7,CASSSLAGMYEQYF,TGTGCCAGCAGCTCCCTAGCGGGAATGTACGAGCAGTACTTC
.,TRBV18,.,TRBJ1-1,CASSPPSRGEAFF,TGTGCCAGCTCACCACCATCCAGGGGTGAAGCTTTCTTT
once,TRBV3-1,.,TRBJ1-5,CASSQGSSNQPQHF,TGTGCCAGCAGCCAGGGCTCTAGCAATCAGCCCCAGCATTTT
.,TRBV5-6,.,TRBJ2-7,CASSEYLGGIIYEQYF,TGTGCCAGCAGCGAATACTTAGGGGGAATAATCTACGAGCAGTACTTC
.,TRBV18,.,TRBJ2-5,CASSSGGGAQETQYF,TGTGCCAGCTCATCCGGGGGAGGCGCACAAGAGACCCAGTACTTC
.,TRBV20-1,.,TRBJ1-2,CSARPGQGYGYTF,TGCAGTGCTAGGCCGGGGCAGGGTTATGGCTACACCTTC
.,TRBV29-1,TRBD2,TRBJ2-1,CSVPGTSGSYNEQFF,TGCAGCGTCCCCGGGACTAGCGGCTCCTACAATGAGCAGTTCTTC
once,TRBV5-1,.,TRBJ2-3,CASSKNGGLGTDTQYF,TGCGCCAGCAGCAAAAATGGGGGGCTTGGCACAGATACGCAGTATTTT
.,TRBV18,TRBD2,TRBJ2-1,CASSPGLGENEQFF,TGTGCCAGCTCACCCGGACTAGGGGAGAATGAGCAGTTCTTC
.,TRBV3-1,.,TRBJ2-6,CASTGGILGYSGANVLTF,TGTGCCAGCACTGGGGGAATTCTCGGGTACTCTGGGGCCAACGTCCTGACTTTC
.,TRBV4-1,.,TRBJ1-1,CASSLLQDPRNTEAFF,TGCGCCAGCAGCCTCCTGCAGGACCCAAGAAACACTGAAGCTTTCTTT
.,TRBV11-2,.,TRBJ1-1,CASSYHGQLGGAFF,TGTGCCAGCAGCTACCACGGGCAGCTCGGTGGAGCTTTCTTT
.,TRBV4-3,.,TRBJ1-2,CASSQGPTDYGYTF,TGCGCCAGCAGCCAAGGGCCGACAGACTATGGCTACACCTTC
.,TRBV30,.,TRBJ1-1,CACSARSNTEAFF,TGTGCCTGTTCGGCCAGGTCAAACACTGAAGCTTTCTTT
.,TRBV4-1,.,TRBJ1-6,CASSQGQTDNSPLHF,TGCGCCAGCAGCCAAGGGCAGACAGATAATTCACCCCTCCACTTT
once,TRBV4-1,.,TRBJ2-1,CASSQDGADYNEQFF,TGCGCCAGCAGCCAAGATGGTGCTGACTACAATGAGCAGTTCTTC
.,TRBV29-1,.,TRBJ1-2,CSGQEAGGYTF,TGCAGCGGGCAAGAGGCAGGCGGCTACACCTTC
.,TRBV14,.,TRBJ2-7,CASTGTNSYEQYF,TGTGCCAGCACCGGGACAAATTCCTACGAGCAGTACTTC
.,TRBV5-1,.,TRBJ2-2,CASSPGTPNTGELFF,TGCGCCAGCAGCCCAGGCACACCGAACACCGGGGAGCTGTTTTTT
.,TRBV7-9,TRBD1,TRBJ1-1,CASSTWDRGTEAFF,TGTGCCAGCAGCACGTGGGACAGGGGAACTGAAGCTTTCTTT
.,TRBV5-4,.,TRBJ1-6,CASSPRTDSPLHF,TGTGCCAGCAGCCCTAGGACCGATTCACCCCTCCACTTT
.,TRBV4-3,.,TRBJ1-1,CASSQDRWAKAFF,TGCGCCAGCAGCCAAGATCGGTGGGCGAAAGCTTTCTTT
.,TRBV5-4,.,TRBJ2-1,CASTEQNGNEQFF,TGTGCCAGCACGGAACAGAACGGCAATGAGCAGTTCTTC
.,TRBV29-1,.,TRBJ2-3,CSARTGGSTDTQYF,TGCAGCGCCCGAACGGGCGGGAGCACAGATACGCAGTATTTT
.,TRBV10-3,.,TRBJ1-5,CAIRGPASNQPQHF,TGTGCCATCAGGGGGCCGGCTAGCAATCAGCCCCAGCATTTT
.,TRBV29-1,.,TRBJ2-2,CSVWSSERPNTGELFF,TGCAGCGTTTGGTCGTCAGAACGTCCGAACACCGGGGAGCTGTTTTTT
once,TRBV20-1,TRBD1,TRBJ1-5,CSAREGPAGGQPQHF,TGCAGTGCTAGAGAGGGTCCAGCAGGGGGGCAGCCCCAGCATTTT
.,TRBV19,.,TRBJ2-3,CASSIRRGVSTDTQYF,TGTGCCAGTAGTATCCGCCGCGGGGTGAGCACAGATACGCAGTATTTT